One and the same sample provided the 29 T cell receptor beta chains below, sequenced in a study of T-cell memory formation after mild COVID-19. TCRdb reprocessed the 5' RACE reads via MiXCR and lists one record per CDR3 protein. The sample shows fewer than 700,000 distinct CDR3 sequences, 15% to 20% of them seen only once. The sample taken for sequencing was PBMCs or a T cell subset sorted from them (not recorded which). These receptors were taken from an adult woman who had mild COVID-19 (a few samples of this study predate the infection). Cell type and time point are not known.

The sample holds a few counts of this clonotype. The rearrangement uses TRBV20-1 and TRBJ2-7; 8 bases are shared with TRBD1. From germline, CDR1 is DFQATT and CDR2 SNEGSKA (reference sequence). The CDR3 length is 14 residues. J lost 4 bases, V lost 3 bases, and 8 bases had no gene match. The CDR3 sequence is CSARSAGGVYEQYF. The CDR3 DNA reads TGCAGTGCTAGGTCGGCAGGGGGCGTGTACGAGCAGTACTTC.

This clonotype occurred once. The DNA of the CDR3 is TGCGCCAGCAGCCCAATGGATGGCGGGGATAGCTCCTACGAGCAGTACTTC. Translating it yields CASSPMDGGDSSYEQYF. The chain links TRBV5-1 to TRBJ2-7; D perhaps matches TRBD2 (6 bases). The CDR3 is 17 residues long. Trimming cost V 4 bases and J 0 bases, with 20 bases left between them. Germline assignment: CDR1 SGHRS and CDR2 YFSETQ.

A few counts support this clonotype. The chain employs TRBV5-1 and TRBJ1-5; D perhaps matches TRBD1 (5 bases). The germline V gene encodes CDR1 SGHRS and CDR2 YFSETQ. The CDR3 runs to 15 residues. V was cut by 4 bases and J by 0 bases, with 11 bases left in between. The CDR3 coding sequence is TGCGCCAGCAGCCCAGGGTTCCATAGCAATCAGCCCCAGCATTTT. Protein product: CASSPGFHSNQPQHF.

This clonotype was seen only a few times. The chain recombines TRBV5-5 with TRBJ1-2, with 8 positions matching TRBD1. CDR3 length equals 18 residues. Germline assignment: CDR1 SGHKS and CDR2 YYEKEE (reference sequence). Trimming cost V 0 bases and J 1 base; bases outside gene matches: 11. The CDR3 here is CASSLVAGQDDFNYGYTF. The CDR3 nucleotides read TGTGCCAGCAGCTTGGTGGCGGGACAGGACGACTTTAACTATGGCTACACCTTC.

This clonotype was observed a handful of times. The chain carries TRBV25-1 and TRBJ2-1; 11 bases line up with TRBD2. J lost 13 bases, V lost 8 bases, and 10 bases had no gene match. In germline, CDR1 is MGHDK, CDR2 SYGVNS. The CDR3 has 13 residues. CDR3 sequence reads: CASGSTLAGGQFF. The DNA of the CDR3 is TGTGCCAGCGGCTCCACCCTAGCGGGGGGTCAGTTCTTC.

V is TRBV9 and J is TRBJ2-7, with D tentatively TRBD2 (5 bases). Deletions cut 4 bases from V and 0 bases from J, with 14 bases between. In germline, CDR1 is SGDLS, CDR2 YYNGEE. This CDR3 is built from 15 residues. The CDR3 here is CASSQATSASYEQYF. The CDR3 bases are TGTGCCAGCAGCCAGGCCACTAGTGCCTCCTACGAGCAGTACTTC.

The chain carries TRBV29-1 and TRBJ2-3; the match to TRBD2 covers 8 bases. Looked up from germline, CDR1 is SQVTM and CDR2 is ANQGSEA. The CDR3 contains 14 residues. After removal of 6 bases from V and 5 bases from J, the junction contained 10 bases not matched to a gene. The CDR3 here is CSVAVSGTGDTQYF. CDR3 DNA: TGCAGCGTAGCCGTTAGCGGGACTGGAGATACGCAGTATTTT.

The table lists this clonotype with a few counts. The chain employs TRBV9 and TRBJ2-1; 11 nucleotides align to TRBD2. This CDR3 region has 15 residues. The V and J ends lost 4 bases and 9 bases, in that order; junction bases with no gene match: 9. CDR1 is SGDLS, CDR2 YYNGEE, per germline. The CDR3 sequence is CASSLTSGGWGEQFF. The CDR3 nucleotides read TGTGCCAGCAGCCTCACTAGCGGGGGTTGGGGTGAGCAGTTCTTC.

This clonotype was found many times. The chain links TRBV5-1 to TRBJ2-1, with 7 nucleotides matching TRBD2. V trimming: 0 bases; J trimming: 1 base; junction bases outside the gene matches: 4. CDR1 is SGHRS, CDR2 YFSETQ, per germline. The CDR3 spans 16 residues. The chain's CDR3 is CASSLDLAVSYNEQFF. In DNA form, the CDR3 reads TGCGCCAGCAGCTTGGATCTAGCGGTTTCCTACAATGAGCAGTTCTTC.

The chain couples TRBV7-3 to TRBJ2-1, with D possibly being TRBD2 (7 bases). CDR1 and CDR2 from the germline V gene are SGHTA and FQGTGA. Trimming pared 1 base from V and 9 bases from J, leaving 19 bases between. This CDR3 is 16 amino acids long. Written as DNA, the CDR3 is TGTGCCAGCAGCTTAATGGCCCTAGGGGGGGCGGGTGAGCAGTTCTTC. It yields the protein CASSLMALGGAGEQFF.

This clonotype has just a few counts. The V gene is TRBV4-2, the J gene TRBJ1-1; no clear D. Germline-derived CDR1 and CDR2 are LGHNA and YNFKEQ. This CDR3 is 15 amino acids long. The V and J ends lost 0 bases and 4 bases respectively, with 12 bases between them. DNA for the CDR3: TGTGCCAGCAGCCAAGATCACAAGGCGGGCACTGAAGCTTTCTTT. This sequence encodes CASSQDHKAGTEAFF.

This clonotype was picked up a small number of times. This chain uses TRBV6-1 with TRBJ2-5; 9 bases fit TRBD1. This CDR3 is built from 14 residues. The V gene's germline CDR1 is MNHNS and CDR2 SASEGT. V trimming: 6 bases; J trimming: 5 bases; junction bases outside the gene matches: 7. CDR3 sequence: CASRVGTGSETQYF. In nucleotides, the CDR3 is TGTGCCAGCAGGGTTGGGACAGGGAGCGAGACCCAGTACTTC.

The chain is built from TRBV11-2 and TRBJ2-1, with 10 bases fitting TRBD2. Unmatched junction bases numbered 10, after V lost 2 bases and J lost 0 bases. CDR1 SGHAT and CDR2 FQNNGV come from the germline V gene. The CDR3 is 19 amino acids. The CDR3 DNA follows: TGTGCCAGCAGCTTATCGGTTAGCGGGGGGCCTAACTCCTACAATGAGCAGTTCTTC. This codes for CASSLSVSGGPNSYNEQFF.

The rearrangement joins TRBV7-3 to TRBJ2-2, with D tentatively TRBD1 or TRBD2 (5 bases each). This CDR3 is 13 amino acids long. CDR1 is SGHTA and CDR2 is FQGTGA in the germline V gene. V lost 4 bases and J lost 7, with 10 bases in between. The CDR3 coding sequence is TGTGCCAGCAGCTCTCAGGGAGTCGGGGAGCTGTTTTTT. Its protein product is CASSSQGVGELFF.

This clonotype was counted only a few times. This chain links TRBV15 with TRBJ2-1; 11 bases agree with TRBD1. This CDR3 spans 17 amino acids. Germline CDR1 is LNHNV and CDR2 is YYDKDF (reference sequence). The V segment lost 0 bases and the J segment 7 bases; nucleotides outside the gene matches: 8. The chain's CDR3 is CATSRDSGTGGRNEQFF. The DNA for the CDR3 is TGTGCCACCAGCAGAGATAGCGGGACAGGGGGTAGGAATGAGCAGTTCTTC.

In this sample, this clonotype turned up a few times. The chain combines TRBV4-3 with TRBJ1-1, with D possibly being TRBD1 (6 bases). The germline V and J ends were trimmed by 4 bases and 1 base, with 13 bases remaining between them. Per the germline V gene, CDR1 is LGHNA and CDR2 is YSLEER. The CDR3 is made up of 15 amino acids. The CDR3 DNA reads TGCGCCAGCAGCCCGGACAGTTGGGGGAACACTGAAGCTTTCTTT. Protein sequence: CASSPDSWGNTEAFF.

A few counts support this clonotype. V and J are TRBV5-1 and TRBJ2-3; no clear D. V was clipped by 0 bases and J by 2 bases, with 10 bases between them. Germline V gene sequence: CDR1 SGHRS, CDR2 YFSETQ. The CDR3 spans 15 residues. The CDR3 loop reads CASSLGSTATDTQYF. In DNA, the CDR3 is TGCGCCAGCAGCTTGGGTAGTACGGCCACAGATACGCAGTATTTT.

The chain has TRBV7-2 and TRBJ2-1; D may be TRBD1 (5 bases). This CDR3 is 14 amino acids long. V gave up 1 base and J gave up 7 bases, with 11 bases separating them. In germline, CDR1 is SGHTA, CDR2 FQGNSA. The CDR3 loop is CASSLGRNRNEQFF. In DNA, the CDR3 is TGTGCCAGCAGCTTAGGGCGAAACAGGAATGAGCAGTTCTTC.

This clonotype was picked up one time. The gene calls are TRBV5-4 and TRBJ2-3; TRBD1 might be the D (6 bases). This CDR3 region has 14 residues. Trimming cost V 2 bases and J 1 base, with 8 bases left between them. Germline lookup yields CDR1 SGHNT and CDR2 YYREEE (reference sequence). CDR3 DNA: TGTGCCAGCAGCTTCCACAGGGGCACAGATACGCAGTATTTT. Amino acids: CASSFHRGTDTQYF.

At least ten counts were recorded for this clonotype. The chain couples TRBV24-1 to TRBJ1-5; TRBD1 matches at 7 bases. J gave up 4 bases and V 2 bases, and 4 bases lay outside the gene matches. The CDR3 spans 15 residues. From germline, CDR1 is KGHDR and CDR2 SFDVKD. Written as DNA, the CDR3 is TGTGCCACCAGTGATTCGCAGGGGGGGAATCAGCCCCAGCATTTT. Its protein is CATSDSQGGNQPQHF.

The CDR3 loop reads CASSSGGQVQETQYF. In DNA form, the CDR3 reads TGCGCCAGCAGCTCTGGGGGACAGGTCCAAGAGACCCAGTACTTC. The V gene is TRBV5-1, the J gene TRBJ2-5, with 8 bases that match TRBD1. This CDR3 region has 15 residues. J gave up 1 base and V 3 bases, and 5 bases lay outside the gene matches. In germline, CDR1 is SGHRS, CDR2 YFSETQ.

V is TRBV20-1 and J is TRBJ2-1, with 10 nucleotides matching TRBD2. The germline CDR1 and CDR2 sequences are DFQATT and SNEGSKA (reference sequence). The V gene end was trimmed by 6 bases and the J gene end by 8 bases; junction bases not matched to a gene: 10. The CDR3 runs to 14 residues. The CDR3 DNA follows: TGCAGTGCCGAAGGGACTAGCGTAGGTCATGAGCAGTTCTTC. This translates into CSAEGTSVGHEQFF.

This clonotype has just a few counts. The chain uses TRBV20-1 and TRBJ2-5, with 11 bases matching TRBD2. V shed 6 bases, J shed 0 bases, and the junction held 12 bases outside the gene matches. CDR3 length: 17 amino acids. In germline, CDR1 is DFQATT, CDR2 SNEGSKA (reference sequence). The CDR3 nucleotides read TGCAGTGCAGGACCCTTACTAGCGGGGGAGTACCAAGAGACCCAGTACTTC. Protein product: CSAGPLLAGEYQETQYF.

This clonotype was seen repeatedly, ten times or more. The chain uses TRBV5-1 and TRBJ2-3; 9 bases match TRBD1. The CDR3 runs 14 residues. Germline V gene lookup returns CDR1 SGHRS and CDR2 YFSETQ. Losses at the gene ends were 3 bases for V and 3 bases for J; bases not matched to a gene: 2. The CDR3, as DNA: TGCGCCAGCAGCTCCGGGACAGGGACAGATACGCAGTATTTT. Translated, it gives CASSSGTGTDTQYF.

The chain links TRBV27 to TRBJ2-3; 8 nucleotides line up with TRBD2. The CDR3 has 16 residues. Losses at the gene ends were 6 bases for V and 7 bases for J; bases not matched to a gene: 15. Per the germline V gene, CDR1 is MNHEY and CDR2 is SMNVEV (reference sequence). The CDR3 DNA is TGTGCCAGCAGCAACGCGGGGGGCCCGTTGGATCATACGCAGTATTTT. Translated: CASSNAGGPLDHTQYF.

V usage is TRBV7-9 and J usage is TRBJ2-7; the D call may be TRBD1 or TRBD2 (5 bases each). Germline V gene data show CDR1 as SEHNR and CDR2 as FQNEAQ (reference sequence). Trimming left V 5 bases short and J 6 bases short, with 11 bases between. This CDR3 has 12 residues. The CDR3 nucleotides are TGTGCCAGCAGCCCTCCCGGGGCCGAGCAGTACTTC. Translating gives CASSPPGAEQYF.

This clonotype was counted a few times. V usage is TRBV30 and J usage is TRBJ2-3; no clear D gene. This CDR3 has 12 residues. Per germline, CDR1 GTSNPN and CDR2 SVGIG (reference sequence). Trimming took 2 bases from V and 6 from J, leaving 9 bases between them. CDR3 DNA: TGTGCCTGGAGTAGGGCCGCTGATACGCAGTATTTT. It yields the protein CAWSRAADTQYF.

This clonotype was picked up a small number of times. This CDR3 reads CASRGEQGTATEAFF. The CDR3 DNA is TGCGCCAGCAGGGGTGAACAGGGGACTGCCACTGAAGCTTTCTTT. The V and J genes are TRBV5-1 and TRBJ1-1, with 7 nucleotides matching TRBD1. Germline V gene sequence: CDR1 SGHRS, CDR2 YFSETQ. The V segment lost 5 bases and the J segment 4 bases; nucleotides outside the gene matches: 11. The CDR3 spans 15 residues. The variable domain in full, completed from reference TRBV5-1 and TRBJ1-1, reads KAGVTQTPRYLIKTRGQQVTLSCSPISGHRSVSWYQQTPGQGLQFLFEYFSETQRNKGNFPGRFSGRQFSNSRSEMNVSTLELGDSALYLCASRGEQGTATEAFFGQGTRLTVV.

This clonotype was counted between two and nine times. The CDR3 DNA follows: TGTGCCAGCAGTCTGGGGTATTCACCCCTCCACTTT. Residues: CASSLGYSPLHF. The V and J genes are TRBV28 and TRBJ1-6, with no clear D. V lost 5 bases and J 8 bases, leaving 7 bases between the germline ends. Looked up from germline, CDR1 is MDHEN and CDR2 is SYDVKM. The CDR3 spans 12 residues.